One and the same sample provided the 25 T cell receptor beta chains below, sequenced in a study of vaccination and CD4 T cells after COVID-19 (dated by TCRdb to the early 2020s). The sample's treatment or condition, from its label and the paper: roughly 10-day PBMC culture with coronavirus spike peptide pools or control peptides (ViraFEST assay). CD4+ T cells from unexposed donors were collected before the COVID-19 pandemic (2011-2018). Receptor libraries were prepared by PCR. These reads were obtained on an Illumina iSeq 100. At the Johns Hopkins FTIC core, DNA from the cultured CD4+ T cells underwent TCR sequencing with the Oncomine TCR Beta short-read assay. The QIAamp micro DNA kit was used to extract genomic DNA from the cultured CD4+ T cells. The public reads were reprocessed in TCRdb via fastp at Q25 and MiXCR, keeping in-frame beta chains. Rows with a matching CDR3 protein are joined into one entry that keeps the most common DNA and genes. In all, the sample holds 9,100 or so distinct CDR3 sequences, and around 29% of those were seen once. The ten largest clones capture over 20% of the sample.

These receptors have no known antigen. Sequenced input: CD4+ T cells from blood, cultured in vitro. These receptors were taken from a human donor in good health.

This clonotype was detected only a few times. CDR3 in DNA: TGCAGTGCCCCTCTCCATCCGAACACTGAAGCTTTCTTT. It yields the protein CSAPLHPNTEAFF. The J gene is TRBJ1-1, the V gene TRBV20-1; no definite D call. This CDR3 is built from 13 residues. Germline loops: CDR1 DFQATT, CDR2 SNEGSKA (reference sequence). The V and J ends lost 6 bases and 1 base respectively, with 12 bases between them.

J is TRBJ1-1 and V is TRBV28; D ambiguous. The CDR3 spans 12 residues. V was clipped by 6 bases and J by 1 base, with 6 bases between them. Germline V gene data show CDR1 as MDHEN and CDR2 as SYDVKM. The CDR3 DNA is TGTGCCAGCAGAGAGCGGAACACTGAAGCTTTCTTT. Translating it yields CASRERNTEAFF.

In its sample, this clonotype was seen a few times. This chain connects TRBV6-1 to TRBJ2-2, with TRBD1 identical over 8 bases. After removal of 2 bases from V and 3 bases from J, the junction contained 5 bases not matched to a gene. The CDR3 spans 16 residues. Germline assignment: CDR1 MNHNS and CDR2 SASEGT. CDR3 bases: TGTGCCAGCAGTGAACAGGGGGCAAGATACACCGGGGAGCTGTTTTTT. Translated, it gives CASSEQGARYTGELFF.

This clonotype has more than one count but fewer than ten. As DNA, the CDR3 is TGCAGCGCCCCCGGGCAGCTGACCCAGTACTTC. Amino acid sequence: CSAPGQLTQYF. The J gene is TRBJ2-5, the V gene TRBV20-1; D remains ambiguous. CDR3 size: 11 residues. Germline V gives CDR1 DFQATT, CDR2 SNEGSKA (reference sequence).

This clonotype is deemed medium-sized. The gene calls are TRBV15 and TRBJ2-6, with D perhaps matching TRBD1 (5 bases). Trimming took 0 bases from V and 0 from J, leaving 6 bases between them. The CDR3 is 16 amino acids. Germline V gene data show CDR1 as LNHNV and CDR2 as YYDKDF (reference sequence). The CDR3 loop reads CATSRDQGSGANVLTF. Written as DNA, the CDR3 is TGTGCCACCAGCAGAGATCAGGGCTCTGGGGCCAACGTCCTGACTTTC.

The V and J genes are TRBV21-1 and TRBJ2-3; TRBD1 was called by the table and not checked on the DNA. TRBV21-1 corresponds to a pseudogene. This CDR3 has 14 residues. CDR3 nucleotides: TGTGCCAGCAGCGCTGAGGGGACGGCAGATACGCAGTATTTT. Amino acids: CASSAEGTADTQYF.

The chain carries TRBV2 and TRBJ2-7, with 9 bases matching TRBD1. The CDR3 runs 13 residues. V was pared by 6 bases and J by 7 bases, with 7 bases of the junction left unmatched. Germline lookup yields CDR1 SNHLY and CDR2 FYNNEI. The CDR3 DNA sequence: TGTGCCAGCAGCGGACAGGGGCTTTTTGAGCAGTACTTC. Protein: CASSGQGLFEQYF.

This clonotype turned up a few times. This chain connects TRBV30 to TRBJ1-2; no clear D. Germline V lookup: CDR1 GTSNPN, CDR2 SVGIG (reference sequence). The CDR3 extends over 13 amino acids. The V end lost 2 bases, the J end lost 5 bases, and 12 bases lay between the germline ends. CDR3 in DNA: TGTGCCTGGAGTCACGGAACATTTTATGGCTACACCTTC. Translation: CAWSHGTFYGYTF.

The V gene is TRBV5-1, the J gene TRBJ2-3; a weak D match, TRBD1 (6 bases). This CDR3 is 14 amino acids long. Germline CDR1 reads SGHRS; CDR2 reads YFSETQ. The V and J ends lost 4 bases and 0 bases respectively, with 9 bases between them. The CDR3 protein is CASSPGQSTDTQYF. In nucleotides, the CDR3 is TGCGCCAGCAGCCCCGGACAGAGCACAGATACGCAGTATTTT.

This clonotype was observed a few times. V gene TRBV23-1 combines with J gene TRBJ2-7, with D unclear. TRBV23-1 is labeled an ORF, and its function is uncertain. V was shortened by 2 bases and J by 1 base, with 12 bases between the two germline ends. This CDR3 has 15 amino acids. Here the CDR3 reads CASSQRQVGSYEQYF. As DNA, the CDR3 is TGCGCCAGCAGTCAACGGCAAGTGGGGTCCTACGAGCAGTACTTC.

The chain joins TRBV5-1 to TRBJ1-1, with a tentative D call TRBD1 (5 bases). Per the germline V gene, CDR1 is SGHRS and CDR2 is YFSETQ. The CDR3 runs to 12 residues. V lost 1 base to trimming and J lost 9 bases, with 10 bases between them. CDR3 nucleotide sequence: TGCGCCAGCAGCTTGCTCGAGGGGAAAGCTTTCTTT. It encodes CASSLLEGKAFF.

The chain employs TRBV20-1 and TRBJ2-7; 9 nucleotides align to TRBD1. The CDR3 covers 14 residues. In germline, CDR1 is DFQATT, CDR2 SNEGSKA (reference sequence). V lost 6 bases, J lost 5 bases, and 11 bases stayed unmatched. The CDR3 reads CSALGTGIAHEQYF. In DNA form, the CDR3 reads TGCAGTGCCCTCGGGACAGGGATTGCCCACGAGCAGTACTTC.

This clonotype has a handful of counts. The V call is TRBV28, the J call TRBJ1-5; tentatively, D is TRBD1 (6 bases). Trimming shortened V by 1 base and J by 5 bases, and 9 bases separated the two germline ends. This CDR3 has 14 amino acids. The germline CDR1 and CDR2 sequences are MDHEN and SYDVKM. CDR3 amino acids: CASSLSGAYQPQHF. The CDR3 DNA reads as TGTGCCAGCAGTTTATCGGGGGCATATCAGCCCCAGCATTTT.

This clonotype was seen only a few times. V usage is TRBV5-1 and J usage is TRBJ2-1, with D uncertain. V was trimmed by 5 bases and J by 1 base, leaving 10 bases between them. The CDR3 runs to 14 residues. The germline gives CDR1 SGHRS, CDR2 YFSETQ. The CDR3 region has the DNA TGCGCCAGCAGGGGCGTGGCGTCCTACAATGAGCAGTTCTTC. It specifies CASRGVASYNEQFF.

The V gene is TRBV29-1, the J gene TRBJ2-7; D uncertain. The CDR3 consists of 11 residues. Germline V CDR1 and CDR2: SQVTM, ANQGSEA. Trimming took 7 bases from V and 2 from J, leaving 9 bases between them. CDR3 amino acids: CSAKRAYEQYF. The CDR3 coding sequence is TGCAGCGCGAAGCGAGCCTACGAGCAGTACTTC.

This clonotype was seen only a few times. V and J are TRBV20-1 and TRBJ2-6; possible D gene TRBD2, 5 bases. CDR3 length: 15 amino acids. The V end was cut by 6 bases, the J end by 2 bases, with 14 bases between. Germline CDR1 and CDR2: DFQATT and SNEGSKA (reference sequence). For the CDR3, the DNA is TGCAGTGCATCATCTAGCACTGCTGGGGCCAACGTCCTGACTTTC. This translates into CSASSSTAGANVLTF.

The V gene is TRBV7-3, the J gene TRBJ2-2, with D perhaps being TRBD1 or TRBD2 (6 bases each). Trimming stripped 6 bases from V and 8 bases from J, with 16 bases between. Germline CDR1 SGHTA, CDR2 FQGTGA. CDR3 length equals 14 residues. The CDR3 loop is CASSPRGGKGELFF. Written as DNA, the CDR3 is TGTGCCAGCAGTCCTAGAGGGGGGAAAGGGGAGCTGTTTTTT. Drawing the rest from reference TRBV7-3 and TRBJ2-2, the complete variable domain is GAGVSQTPSNKVTEKGKYVELRCDPISGHTALYWYRQSLGQGPEFLIYFQGTGAADDSGLPNDRFFAVRPEGSVSTLKIQRTERGDSAVYLCASSPRGGKGELFFGEGSRLTVL.

V and J are TRBV5-4 and TRBJ2-2, with a tentative D call TRBD1 (6 bases). The CDR3 is made up of 16 amino acids. Trimming left V 0 bases short and J 4 bases short, with 13 bases between. Looked up from germline, CDR1 is SGHNT and CDR2 is YYREEE (reference sequence). This chain's CDR3 is CASSLGWLGGTGELFF. CDR3 DNA sequence: TGTGCCAGCAGCTTGGGGTGGCTAGGGGGCACCGGGGAGCTGTTTTTT.

This clonotype was counted once. The chain is built from TRBV9 and TRBJ2-2; a weak D match, TRBD1 (6 bases). The V gene's germline CDR1 is SGDLS and CDR2 YYNGEE. The CDR3 has 14 residues. V lost 6 bases and J lost 7, with 16 bases in between. CDR3 DNA: TGTGCCAGCAACTACAGGGAATTTGGCGGGGAGCTGTTTTTT. Translating it yields CASNYREFGGELFF.

V and J are TRBV28 and TRBJ2-1; D remains unclear. Germline V lookup: CDR1 MDHEN, CDR2 SYDVKM. CDR3 size: 10 residues. The V end lost 7 bases, the J end lost 5 bases, and 3 bases lay between the germline ends. The CDR3 sequence: CASKDNEQFF. The CDR3 DNA is TGTGCCAGCAAGGACAATGAGCAGTTCTTC.

This rearrangement joins TRBV6-1 to TRBJ2-3; D gene uncertain. This CDR3 is 17 amino acids long. V was clipped by 0 bases and J by 4 bases, with 17 bases between them. Germline CDR1 reads MNHNS; CDR2 reads SASEGT. In DNA form, the CDR3 reads TGTGCCAGCAGTGAAGCCTCGGGCTCCGCGTTTCCAGATACGCAGTATTTT. Its translation is CASSEASGSAFPDTQYF.

CDR3 in DNA: TGTGCCACCAGTGACCCCCAAGAGACCCAGTACTTC. This translates into CATSDPQETQYF. The chain carries TRBV24-1 and TRBJ2-5, with no clear D. Trimming took 4 bases from V and 1 from J, leaving 3 bases between them. This CDR3 has 12 amino acids. In germline, CDR1 is KGHDR, CDR2 SFDVKD.

This clonotype has a handful of counts. This chain uses TRBV7-8 with TRBJ2-3, with unresolved D. The CDR3 totals 13 residues. CDR1 and CDR2 from the germline V gene are SGHVS and FQNEAQ. V lost 0 bases to trimming and J lost 6 bases, with 7 bases between them. This chain's CDR3 is CASSLAIGDTQYF. The CDR3, as DNA: TGTGCCAGCAGCTTAGCCATTGGGGATACGCAGTATTTT.

The chain joins TRBV24-1 to TRBJ2-1; D may be TRBD2 (5 bases). The germline gives CDR1 KGHDR, CDR2 SFDVKD. The CDR3 sequence is 14 residues long. Trimming took 4 bases from V and 9 from J, leaving 15 bases between them. Here the CDR3 DNA reads TGTGCCACCAGTGAGGCGGGCCAGACGGTTGAGCAGTTCTTC. It codes for CATSEAGQTVEQFF.

This clonotype rates as medium-sized. This chain joins TRBV6-5 and TRBJ1-1; 8 bases align to TRBD1. The germline V gene has CDR1 MNHEY and CDR2 SVGAGI. V lost 2 bases, J lost 0 bases, and 8 bases stayed unmatched. This CDR3 comprises 17 residues. CDR3 amino acids: CASSYRSTGGMNTEAFF. CDR3 bases: TGTGCCAGCAGTTACAGGTCAACAGGGGGTATGAACACTGAAGCTTTCTTT.